These 21 T cell receptor beta chains were all obtained from the same sample, sequenced in a study of T cell responses to AZD1222 COVID-19 vaccine (dated by TCRdb to about 2021). This sample's time point label indicates: baseline before first vaccination. The library was made by the immunoSEQ multiplex PCR assay. TCRdb retrieved this table from immuneACCESS and kept in-frame rearrangements only. Not all clones are present; in checked studies, unresolved V genes account for under half, and no reason is known for the remainder. In all, the sample holds 150,000 to 200,000 clones, and approximately 92% of those were seen once. The ten largest make up around 9.3% of the sample. The sample in question was peripheral blood, obtained on day 0 of AZD1222 vaccination. These receptors came from an adult in good health.

The V gene is TRBV27, the J gene TRBJ1-2; D ambiguous. This CDR3 region has 15 residues. The germline gives CDR1 MNHEY, CDR2 SMNVEV (reference sequence). V was cut by 3 bases and J by 6 bases, with 17 bases left in between. The CDR3 DNA sequence: TGTGCCAGCAGTTTTGGTGCGGGGAGATTCGATGGCTACACCTTC. This codes for CASSFGAGRFDGYTF.

The chain is built from TRBV9 and TRBJ2-1; the match to TRBD2 covers 10 bases. The V segment lost 3 bases and the J segment 2 bases; nucleotides outside the gene matches: 5. Germline CDR1 and CDR2: SGDLS and YYNGEE. This CDR3 has 16 residues. The CDR3 DNA reads as TGTGCCAGCAGCGGAACCGGGACTAGCGCCTACAATGAGCAGTTCTTC. It encodes CASSGTGTSAYNEQFF.

This clone was counted once. The chain joins TRBV9 to TRBJ1-5, with D possibly being TRBD1 (6 bases). The CDR3 is made up of 14 amino acids. Germline values: CDR1 SGDLS, CDR2 YYNGEE. Trimming cost V 6 bases and J 3 bases, with 13 bases left between them. Here the CDR3 DNA reads TGTGCCAGCAATGGGGGGCGCGACAATCAGCCCCAGCATTTT. Protein sequence: CASNGGRDNQPQHF.

The chain recombines TRBV7-8 with TRBJ2-2; D might be TRBD2 (6 bases). Per the germline V gene, CDR1 is SGHVS and CDR2 is FQNEAQ. V was pared by 7 bases and J by 4 bases, with 10 bases between. The length of the CDR3 is 13 residues. CDR3 loop: CASNLGGTGELFF. Here the CDR3 DNA reads TGTGCCAGCAACCTGGGGGGCACCGGGGAGCTGTTTTTT.

The chain joins TRBV3-1 (or the pseudogene TRBV3-2) to TRBJ1-1, with TRBD1 as a possible D gene (6 bases). Per germline, CDR1 LGHDT and CDR2 YNNKEL (reference sequence). V gave up 4 bases and J gave up 4 bases, with 10 bases separating them. The CDR3 is 13 residues long. CDR3 DNA: TGTGCCAGCAGCCGAACAGGGACCACTGAAGCTTTCTTT. Translation: CASSRTGTTEAFF.

This rearrangement joins TRBV6-4 to TRBJ2-7; TRBD1 aligns across 8 bases. Germline V CDR1 and CDR2: MRHNA, SNTAGT. CDR3 length: 14 residues. J gave up 1 base and V 6 bases, and 5 bases lay outside the gene matches. CDR3 bases: TGTGCCAGCAGGGAACAGGGGGTATCCTACGAGCAGTACGTC. It specifies CASREQGVSYEQYV.

The chain is built from TRBV6-1 and TRBJ2-1; maybe TRBD2 (6 bases). CDR1 and CDR2 (germline): MNHNS, SASEGT. Trimming removed 4 bases from V and 0 bases from J, with 13 bases in between. The CDR3 extends over 16 amino acids. CDR3 amino acids: CASSGGLSSSYNEQFF. CDR3 coding DNA: TGTGCCAGCAGTGGGGGACTCTCCAGCTCCTACAATGAGCAGTTCTTC.

The chain has TRBV29-1 and TRBJ2-3; D gene unclear. Trimming took off 8 bases at V and 6 bases at J, with 9 bases between the two ends. The CDR3 has 10 amino acids. The V gene's germline CDR1 is SQVTM and CDR2 ANQGSEA. DNA for the CDR3: TGCAGCTTAAGACTGGATACGCAGTATTTT. It is translated as CSLRLDTQYF.

CDR3 region: CASSPGRAYGYTF. CDR3 nucleotide sequence: TGTGCCAGCAGTCCTGGCAGGGCCTATGGCTACACCTTC. The chain couples TRBV12-3 or TRBV12-4 to TRBJ1-2; D is perhaps TRBD1 (5 bases). This CDR3 region has 13 residues. Trimming cost V 5 bases and J 4 bases, with 11 bases left between them.

The J gene is TRBJ2-7, the V gene TRBV19; tentatively, D is TRBD1 or TRBD2 (5 bases each). The germline V and J ends were trimmed by 2 bases and 2 bases, with 10 bases remaining between them. CDR1 LNHDA and CDR2 SQIVND come from the germline V gene (reference sequence). The CDR3 runs 14 residues. CDR3 bases: TGTGCCAGTAGTATATACCAGGGAGCCTACGAGCAGTACTTC. It yields the protein CASSIYQGAYEQYF.

The chain employs TRBV25-1 and TRBJ2-5; 7 nucleotides align to TRBD1. This CDR3 is 14 amino acids long. Trimming at V came to 3 bases and at J to 1 base, leaving 2 bases not matched to a gene. The germline CDR1 and CDR2 sequences are MGHDK and SYGVNS. The CDR3 reads CASSDGTVQETQYF. CDR3 sequence (DNA): TGTGCCAGCAGTGATGGGACAGTCCAAGAGACCCAGTACTTC. The complete variable domain, with remaining parts taken from reference TRBV25-1 and TRBJ2-5, reads EADIYQTPRYLVIGTGKKITLECSQTMGHDKMYWYQQDPGMELHLIHYSYGVNSTEKGDLSSESTVSRIRTEHFPLTLESARPSHTSQYLCASSDGTVQETQYFGPGTRLLVL.

The rearrangement links TRBV19 to TRBJ1-1; no reliable D call. The CDR3 has 13 residues. Germline V gene sequence: CDR1 LNHDA, CDR2 SQIVND (reference sequence). Trimming removed 5 bases from V and 7 bases from J, with 14 bases in between. CDR3 nucleotides: TGTGCCAGTAGTTTCCAGGTGGAATATGAAGCTTTCTTT. Residues: CASSFQVEYEAFF.

The DNA of the CDR3 is TGTGCCAGCAGCTTAAGGCTCGTGGGACTAGCGGTTGGCGAGCAGTACTTC. Translation gives CASSLRLVGLAVGEQYF. The rearrangement links TRBV7-2 to TRBJ2-7; 11 nucleotides line up with TRBD2. After removal of 2 bases from V and 6 bases from J, the junction contained 12 bases not matched to a gene. From germline, CDR1 is SGHTA and CDR2 FQGNSA. The CDR3 runs to 17 residues. The variable domain in full, with the rest retrieved from reference TRBV7-2 and TRBJ2-7, is GAGVSQSPSNKVTEKGKDVELRCDPISGHTALYWYRQSLGQGLEFLIYFQGNSAPDKSGLPSDRFSAERTGGSVSTLTIQRTQQEDSAVYLCASSLRLVGLAVGEQYFGPGTRLTVT.

This clone was seen just once. The chain joins TRBV2 to TRBJ1-5; maybe TRBD1 (5 bases). CDR1 and CDR2 from the germline V gene are SNHLY and FYNNEI. The CDR3 extends over 14 amino acids. V gave up 4 bases and J gave up 7 bases, with 14 bases separating them. The CDR3 DNA is TGTGCCAGCAGTGTAACAGGCGTAGGACAGCCCCAGCATTTT. Its protein product is CASSVTGVGQPQHF.

This chain links TRBV5-1 with TRBJ1-6; 7 nucleotides agree with TRBD1. Per the germline V gene, CDR1 is SGHRS and CDR2 is YFSETQ. CDR3 length: 17 amino acids. Trimming at V came to 3 bases and at J to 9 bases, leaving 15 bases not matched to a gene. The CDR3 nucleotides read TGCGCCAGCAGCTCCGCAACCTTGGCAGGGGGAGTTTCACCCCTCCACTTT. The encoded protein is CASSSATLAGGVSPLHF.

V usage is TRBV9 and J usage is TRBJ1-4, with D maybe TRBD1 (6 bases). Germline CDR1 is SGDLS and CDR2 is YYNGEE. CDR3 size: 16 residues. V was shortened by 3 bases and J by 4 bases, with 16 bases between the two germline ends. The DNA for the CDR3 is TGTGCCAGCAGCGAACGGGGGGCGCGAAGTAATGAAAAACTGTTTTTT. Protein product: CASSERGARSNEKLFF.

The genes are TRBV3-1 (or the pseudogene TRBV3-2) and TRBJ1-5, with D possibly TRBD1 on 5 matching bases. The CDR3 totals 13 residues. Germline V gene sequence: CDR1 LGHDT, CDR2 YNNKEL (reference sequence). The V end was cut by 3 bases, the J end by 9 bases, with 12 bases between. The CDR3 DNA sequence: TGTGCCAGCAGCCAGGGGGGAAATAGGCCCCAGCATTTT. This codes for CASSQGGNRPQHF.

J is TRBJ2-7 and V is TRBV18; a possible D gene is TRBD1 (6 bases). The V end lost 3 bases, the J end lost 6 bases, and 15 bases lay between the germline ends. This CDR3 is 14 amino acids long. Germline V gives CDR1 KGHSH, CDR2 LQKENI. As DNA, the CDR3 is TGTGCCAGCTCACCGATCCGGGACATTGTCGAGCAGTACGTC. This sequence encodes CASSPIRDIVEQYV.

The rearrangement uses TRBV7-9 and TRBJ1-2; D uncertain. The CDR3 totals 13 residues. Per the germline V gene, CDR1 is SEHNR and CDR2 is FQNEAQ (reference sequence). The V end lost 10 bases, the J end lost 2 bases, and 14 bases lay between the germline ends. CDR3 DNA sequence: TGTGCCACCCCATGGGAGGGCAACTATGGCTACACCTTC. This sequence encodes CATPWEGNYGYTF.

This chain connects TRBV3-1 (or the pseudogene TRBV3-2) to TRBJ2-1, with 11 bases lining up with TRBD2. CDR1 and CDR2 (germline): LGHDT, YNNKEL (reference sequence). This CDR3 comprises 16 residues. After removal of 4 bases from V and 4 bases from J, the junction contained 6 bases not matched to a gene. The CDR3 sequence is CASSLDSGGAYNEQFF. The CDR3 nucleotides read TGTGCCAGCAGCCTAGATAGCGGGGGGGCGTACAATGAGCAGTTCTTC.

The chain links TRBV7-2 to TRBJ2-7; 8 bases match TRBD2. Germline-derived CDR1 and CDR2 are SGHTA and FQGNSA. This CDR3 contains 14 residues. With 3 bases clipped from V and 4 bases from J, the junction kept 5 bases outside the gene matches. CDR3 amino acids: CASSFHAGGYEQYF. The CDR3 DNA sequence: TGTGCCAGCAGCTTCCACGCGGGAGGTTACGAGCAGTACTTC.